A single sample gave rise to the 18 T cell receptor beta chains below, sequenced in a study of blood T cell repertoires in COVID-19. Clones were read by immunoSEQ multiplex PCR, and TCRdb kept only the in-frame ones, dropping some. The sample lists some 96,000 clones, just over 85% occurring once. The sequencing sample was made of peripheral blood. The receptors shown here come from a human donor in a cohort sampled during active COVID-19.

The V and J genes are TRBV6-1 and TRBJ1-5; D might be TRBD1 (6 bases). V gave up 2 bases and J gave up 5 bases, with 13 bases separating them. The length of the CDR3 is 15 residues. Germline V gene lookup returns CDR1 MNHNS and CDR2 SASEGT. The CDR3 DNA is TGTGCCAGCAGTGAAAATACAGGGATTTATCAGCCCCAGCATTTT. It yields the protein CASSENTGIYQPQHF.

The V call is TRBV6-5, the J call TRBJ1-3, with D possibly being TRBD1 (6 bases). CDR3 size: 13 residues. Germline V gene data show CDR1 as MNHEY and CDR2 as SVGAGI. Trimming pared 5 bases from V and 1 base from J, leaving 6 bases between. CDR3 sequence: CASSTGSGNTIYF. CDR3 coding DNA: TGTGCCAGCAGTACAGGGTCTGGAAACACCATATATTTT.

This clone appeared once. The chain joins TRBV7-2 to TRBJ2-2, with 10 bases matching TRBD1. The CDR3 covers 15 residues. CDR1 is SGHTA, CDR2 FQGNSA, per germline. Germline trimming cut 4 bases from V and 7 bases from J; bases unmatched to any gene: 6. The CDR3 DNA reads TGTGCCAGCAGCTCCCTGACAGGGGGCAACGGGGAGCTGTTTTTT. This codes for CASSSLTGGNGELFF.

The rearrangement uses TRBV5-1 and TRBJ1-5, with 10 bases that match TRBD1. The CDR3 is made up of 14 amino acids. The germline V gene has CDR1 SGHRS and CDR2 YFSETQ. With 4 bases clipped from V and 9 bases from J, the junction kept 7 bases outside the gene matches. CDR3 in DNA: TGCGCCAGCAGCCCAGGACAGGGGGACGCGCCCCAGCATTTT. It codes for CASSPGQGDAPQHF.

Only a few counts were recorded for this clone. The V gene is TRBV19, the J gene TRBJ1-2, with 7 positions matching TRBD1. J was trimmed by 5 bases and V by 3 bases; bases with no gene match: 6. The CDR3 consists of 14 residues. Germline CDR1 LNHDA, CDR2 SQIVND (reference sequence). The chain's CDR3 is CASSIQGGAYGYTF. CDR3 bases: TGTGCCAGTAGTATCCAGGGGGGAGCATATGGCTACACCTTC. The full variable domain, completed using reference TRBV19 and TRBJ1-2, is DGGITQSPKYLFRKEGQNVTLSCEQNLNHDAMYWYRQDPGQGLRLIYYSQIVNDFQKGDIAEGYSVSREKKESFPLTVTSAQKNPTAFYLCASSIQGGAYGYTFGSGTRLTVV.

This chain joins TRBV19 and TRBJ1-5; no clear D. The V end lost 5 bases, the J end lost 3 bases, and 14 bases lay between the germline ends. Per the germline V gene, CDR1 is LNHDA and CDR2 is SQIVND (reference sequence). The CDR3 extends over 15 amino acids. In DNA, the CDR3 is TGTGCCAGTAGTCCACGACCGGAGGCCAATCAGCCCCAGCATTTT. Amino acids: CASSPRPEANQPQHF.

This sequence joins TRBV19 and TRBJ1-6, with 7 bases matching TRBD1. Germline CDR1 and CDR2: LNHDA and SQIVND (reference sequence). This CDR3 has 14 amino acids. With 4 bases clipped from V and 7 bases from J, the junction kept 4 bases outside the gene matches. CDR3 DNA: TGTGCCAGTAGTACCGGGACAGAAAATTCACCCCTCCACTTT. Translated: CASSTGTENSPLHF.

The chain has TRBV20-1 and TRBJ2-1; D may be TRBD2 (6 bases). Germline V gives CDR1 DFQATT, CDR2 SNEGSKA (reference sequence). The CDR3 totals 16 residues. The V and J ends lost 3 bases and 3 bases respectively, with 18 bases between them. CDR3 sequence (DNA): TGCAGTGCTAGTAGGTGGGACTCCATCCTCTACAATGAGCAGTTCTTC. This gives the protein CSASRWDSILYNEQFF.

This clone has only one observation. The rearrangement links TRBV28 to TRBJ2-5; 8 bases map to TRBD1. The ends lost 5 bases at V and 4 bases at J; junction bases unmatched: 0. Germline CDR1 reads MDHEN; CDR2 reads SYDVKM. The CDR3 sequence is 12 residues long. In DNA, the CDR3 is TGTGCCAGCAGTCAGGGGGCAGAGACCCAGTACTTC. This encodes CASSQGAETQYF.

The chain employs TRBV7-9 and TRBJ1-4; tentatively, D is TRBD1 (5 bases). The V and J ends lost 7 bases and 5 bases respectively, with 11 bases between them. Per germline, CDR1 SEHNR and CDR2 FQNEAQ (reference sequence). The CDR3 is 13 residues long. Here the CDR3 reads CASMDTVNEKLFF. CDR3 bases: TGTGCCAGCATGGACACCGTCAATGAAAAACTGTTTTTT.

The chain combines TRBV27 with TRBJ2-1, with a weak D call TRBD1 (5 bases). Germline V gene lookup returns CDR1 MNHEY and CDR2 SMNVEV (reference sequence). There are 13 residues in the CDR3. V was cut by 2 bases and J by 9 bases, with 11 bases left in between. CDR3 sequence reads: CASSLLRAPEQFF. CDR3 DNA sequence: TGTGCCAGCAGTTTACTCAGGGCACCTGAGCAGTTCTTC.

The V gene is TRBV12-5, the J gene TRBJ2-3; TRBD1 matches 9 bases. With V trimmed by 1 base and J by 3 bases, 5 bases remained unmatched. Germline-derived CDR1 and CDR2 are LGHNT and FRNRAP. The CDR3 loop spans 16 amino acids. CDR3 protein: CASGLGRGQGTDTQYF. The CDR3 nucleotides read TGTGCTAGTGGTTTGGGAAGGGGACAGGGTACAGATACGCAGTATTTT.

The CDR3 DNA is TGTGCCACCAGCAGAGATAGCGGCAGCACAGATACGCAGTATTTT. Its protein is CATSRDSGSTDTQYF. The V and J genes are TRBV15 and TRBJ2-3; perhaps TRBD2 as D (6 bases). Germline values: CDR1 LNHNV, CDR2 YYDKDF (reference sequence). Trimming left V 0 bases short and J 0 bases short, with 7 bases between. This CDR3 is built from 15 residues.

The chain employs TRBV2 and TRBJ1-5; 9 bases line up with TRBD1. V trimming: 6 bases; J trimming: 7 bases; junction bases outside the gene matches: 7. This CDR3 contains 14 residues. Looked up from germline, CDR1 is SNHLY and CDR2 is FYNNEI. CDR3 residues: CASRTDRGKQPQHF. CDR3 in DNA: TGTGCCAGCAGAACGGACAGGGGTAAACAGCCCCAGCATTTT.

The CDR3 coding sequence is TGTGCCAGTAGTACCCGGGTAACTAATGAAAAACTGTTTTTT. Protein: CASSTRVTNEKLFF. The gene calls are TRBV19 and TRBJ1-4, with no clear D. Germline V lookup: CDR1 LNHDA, CDR2 SQIVND (reference sequence). CDR3 length equals 14 residues. Trimming stripped 4 bases from V and 1 base from J, with 7 bases between.

The V and J genes are TRBV5-4 and TRBJ2-7, with D perhaps TRBD1 (6 bases). CDR1 is SGHNT, CDR2 YYREEE, per germline (reference sequence). V gave up 2 bases and J gave up 6 bases, with 9 bases separating them. The CDR3 totals 12 residues. The DNA of the CDR3 is TGTGCCAGCAGCTTTGGGGGCGGCGAGCAGTACTTC. It is translated as CASSFGGGEQYF.

This sequence joins TRBV5-4 and TRBJ2-5; possibly TRBD2 for D (6 bases). The germline V and J ends were trimmed by 1 base and 1 base, with 11 bases remaining between them. The length of the CDR3 is 15 residues. CDR1 and CDR2 (germline): SGHNT, YYREEE (reference sequence). The CDR3 spells CASSLRVGGQETQYF. The CDR3 DNA reads TGTGCCAGCAGCTTGAGAGTCGGGGGCCAAGAGACCCAGTACTTC.

With regard to this clone: Other nucleotide sequences from this sample produce the same CDR3. The chain links TRBV19 to TRBJ2-1, with 10 bases identical to TRBD1. The CDR3 sequence is 13 residues long. Trimming removed 5 bases from V and 12 bases from J; junction bases left unmatched: 7. Germline CDR1 reads LNHDA; CDR2 reads SQIVND (reference sequence). The DNA for the CDR3 is TGTGCCAGTAGTCCCGGACAGGGGGGGAGGCAGTTCTTC. Amino acid sequence: CASSPGQGGRQFF.